This T cell receptor beta chain was observed in a study of OX40 agonist ivuxolimab in advanced cancers. Germline V gives CDR1 SGHDT, CDR2 YYEEEE. V was pared by 0 bases and J by 6 bases, with 13 bases between. The CDR3 spans 15 residues. Clones were sequenced by immunoSEQ multiplex PCR, and TCRdb holds only the in-frame ones, with some missing. Among about 40,000 clones listed, 70% to 90% were seen once. The chain employs TRBV5-6 and TRBJ1-5, with a possible D match to TRBD1 (6 bases). The clonotype originates from an adult with an advanced solid tumor such as melanoma, head and neck, liver or kidney cancer. Sequencing used CD4+ or CD8+ T cells sorted from blood, obtained in a trial of the OX40 agonist ivuxolimab. The CDR3 sequence is CASSLAGGRGQPQHF. DNA for the CDR3: TGTGCCAGCAGCTTGGCCGGGGGGCGGGGTCAGCCCCAGCATTTT. The full variable domain, rest sourced from reference TRBV5-6 and TRBJ1-5, is DAGVTQSPTHLIKTRGQQVTLRCSPKSGHDTVSWYQQALGQGPQFIFQYYEEEERQRGNFPDRFSGHQFPNYSSELNVNALLLGDSALYLCASSLAGGRGQPQHFGDGTRLSIL.